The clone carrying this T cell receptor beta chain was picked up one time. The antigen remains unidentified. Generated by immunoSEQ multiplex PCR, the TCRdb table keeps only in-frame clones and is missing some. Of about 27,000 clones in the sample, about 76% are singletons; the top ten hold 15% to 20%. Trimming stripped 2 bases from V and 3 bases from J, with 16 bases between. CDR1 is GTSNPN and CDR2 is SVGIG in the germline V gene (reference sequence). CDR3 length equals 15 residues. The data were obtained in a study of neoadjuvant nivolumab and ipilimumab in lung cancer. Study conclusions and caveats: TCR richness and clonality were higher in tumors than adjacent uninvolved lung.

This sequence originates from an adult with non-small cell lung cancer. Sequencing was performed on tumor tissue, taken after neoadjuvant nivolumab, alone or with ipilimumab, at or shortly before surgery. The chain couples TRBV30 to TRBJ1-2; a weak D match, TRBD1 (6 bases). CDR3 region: CAWSYRRTVDYGYTF. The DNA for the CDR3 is TGTGCCTGGAGTTATCGGAGGACAGTCGACTATGGCTACACCTTC.